The clone carrying this T cell receptor beta chain has a handful of counts. Profiled with immunoSEQ multiplex PCR; TCRdb holds only in-frame clones, not every one. This sample yields around 130,000 clones, of which 84% are seen a single time; around 1.4% belongs to the top ten. The sample comes from a study of blood T cell repertoires in COVID-19. Whole-study context: Both acute and convalescent COVID-19 samples were obtained from the United States, Italy and Spain. PBMCs, B-cell-depleted T cells, or T cells were the source of the cDNA or gDNA that made up the material.

Germline V CDR1 and CDR2: LNHDA, SQIVND (reference sequence). The V gene lost 8 bases and the J gene lost 1 base, with 12 bases spanning the gap. The length of the CDR3 is 14 residues. This chain uses TRBV19 with TRBJ1-5, with D perhaps TRBD1 (6 bases). The material sequenced was peripheral blood. The clonotype originates from a man between 60 and 75 years old with acute or convalescent COVID-19. The CDR3 protein is CASRNDRSNQPQHF. The CDR3 nucleotides read TGTGCCAGTCGGAACGACAGGAGCAATCAGCCCCAGCATTTT.